This TCR beta chain was sequenced in a study of Graves' ophthalmopathy and Graves' hyperthyroidism. The wider study: Upon initial diagnosis and before any treatment, peripheral blood was collected. General study points: Blood also held most thyroid clonotypes expanded above 0.001 frequency.

RNA transcripts provided the template for amplifying TCR beta CDR3 regions. An opening RT-PCR round employed HTBI primers and preceded a second-round multiplex PCR. Via MiXCR, TCRdb re-called the multiplex PCR reads, giving one row per CDR3 protein. This sample yields approximately 460,000 distinct CDR3 sequences, of which about 15% are seen a single time; 8% to 10% belongs to the top ten. Moderate-to-severe activity, CAS ≥3, NOSPECS ≥4 and a duration under 3 months were seen in donors with ophthalmopathy. Diagnosis relied on clinical symptoms, serum thyroxine, TRAb, thyroid ultrasound and orbital computed tomography. The table lists this clonotype with many counts. Its specificity is unknown. This CDR3 has 13 amino acids. V was cut by 7 bases and J by 2 bases, with 11 bases left in between. The V gene's germline CDR1 is SNHLY and CDR2 FYNNEI.

The chain recombines TRBV2 with TRBJ1-2; D call uncertain. The sample comprised blood. This TCR was recovered from a woman in her 30s with Graves' ophthalmopathy. The CDR3 region is CASTAGRNYGYTF. In DNA, the CDR3 is TGTGCCAGCACCGCCGGACGGAACTATGGCTACACCTTC.